These T cell receptor beta chains were read from a single sample in a study of blood T cell repertoires in COVID-19. This table comes from immunoSEQ multiplex PCR, and its TCRdb copy is limited to in-frame clones, with some not included. Among approximately 350,000 clones listed, around 87% were seen once. Sequences were obtained from peripheral blood. These receptors were obtained from a woman aged 50 to 60 with COVID-19, enrolled during active disease. Each CDR3 is given with its conserved first and last residue. The D gene is left open where the match is weak. For some rows the clone size is stated as once, few or many, or as a class when expanded; others skip it.

j_gene: TRBJ2-3
abundance: once
d_gene: TRBD2
v_gene: TRBV6-5
CDR3nt: TGTGCCAGCAGTTACTCCAGCGGGACTTACACAGATACGCAGTATTTT
CDR3aa: CASSYSSGTYTDTQYF

j_gene: TRBJ1-5
abundance: -
d_gene: TRBD1
v_gene: TRBV4-1
CDR3nt: TGCGCCAGCAGCCTGACAGGGGTATGGAGCAATCAGCCCCAGCATTTT
CDR3aa: CASSLTGVWSNQPQHF

j_gene: TRBJ1-5
abundance: -
d_gene: -
v_gene: TRBV12-3/TRBV12-4
CDR3nt: TGTGCCAGCAGTTTGCAGGGAAGTCAGCCCCAGCATTTT
CDR3aa: CASSLQGSQPQHF

j_gene: TRBJ2-2
abundance: -
d_gene: -
v_gene: TRBV5-1
CDR3nt: TGCGCCAGCAGCTACCGGGAGGGGGCTAACGGGGAGCTGTTTTTT
CDR3aa: CASSYREGANGELFF

j_gene: TRBJ2-7
abundance: once
d_gene: -
v_gene: TRBV9
CDR3nt: TGTGCCAGCAGCGTAGCGGGAAGCTCCGTCGCCGAGCAGTACTTC
CDR3aa: CASSVAGSSVAEQYF

j_gene: TRBJ2-1
abundance: -
d_gene: -
v_gene: TRBV6-5
CDR3nt: TGTGCCAGCAGTTGGAGGACAGCTTACAATGAGCAGTTCTTC
CDR3aa: CASSWRTAYNEQFF

j_gene: TRBJ2-1
abundance: -
d_gene: TRBD2
v_gene: TRBV14
CDR3nt: TGTGCCAGCAGCCGTAGCGGGTTCTCCTACAATGAGCAGTTCTTC
CDR3aa: CASSRSGFSYNEQFF

j_gene: TRBJ2-5
abundance: -
d_gene: -
v_gene: TRBV11-2
CDR3nt: TGTGCCAGCAACAGCTGGGGCTCCCAAGAGACCCAGTACTTC
CDR3aa: CASNSWGSQETQYF

j_gene: TRBJ2-7
abundance: -
d_gene: TRBD1
v_gene: TRBV11-2
CDR3nt: TGTGCCAGCAGCCAGCAAATTACAGGGGTCTCGGGCAGTAGGTACTTC
CDR3aa: CASSQQITGVSGSRYF

j_gene: TRBJ1-1
abundance: -
d_gene: -
v_gene: TRBV27
CDR3nt: TGTGCCAGCAGGGACACGCAATCGAACACTGAAGCTTTCTTT
CDR3aa: CASRDTQSNTEAFF

j_gene: TRBJ2-3
abundance: -
d_gene: -
v_gene: TRBV5-1
CDR3nt: TGCGCCAGCAGCCCCGCAGGGCACACAGATACGCAGTATTTT
CDR3aa: CASSPAGHTDTQYF

j_gene: TRBJ2-1
abundance: -
d_gene: TRBD2
v_gene: TRBV19
CDR3nt: TGTGCCAGTAGTATAGCTCCCGGGAGCGGGAGAAACAATGAGCAGTTCTTC
CDR3aa: CASSIAPGSGRNNEQFF

j_gene: TRBJ2-7
abundance: -
d_gene: TRBD2
v_gene: TRBV24-1
CDR3nt: TGTGCCACCAGTGATTCCGGGACTAGCGGAAGCTACGAGCAGTACTTC
CDR3aa: CATSDSGTSGSYEQYF

j_gene: TRBJ1-3
abundance: -
d_gene: TRBD1
v_gene: TRBV30
CDR3nt: TGTGCCTGGAGGAGGGACAGTTTCTCTGGAAACACCATATATTTT
CDR3aa: CAWRRDSFSGNTIYF

j_gene: TRBJ2-5
abundance: -
d_gene: -
v_gene: TRBV5-1
CDR3nt: TGCGCCAGCAGCCTGGACAGTCAAGAGACCCAGTACTTC
CDR3aa: CASSLDSQETQYF

j_gene: TRBJ2-4
abundance: -
d_gene: TRBD1
v_gene: TRBV6-5
CDR3nt: TGTGCCAGCAGCTCGACAGGGATCAAAAACATTCAGTACTTC
CDR3aa: CASSSTGIKNIQYF

j_gene: TRBJ1-1
abundance: -
d_gene: TRBD1
v_gene: TRBV25-1
CDR3nt: TGTGCCAGCAGTGCCCGACAGGGGATCACTGAAGCTTTCTTT
CDR3aa: CASSARQGITEAFF

j_gene: TRBJ2-7
abundance: -
d_gene: -
v_gene: TRBV7-2
CDR3nt: TGTGCCAGCAGCTTATACGGGAACTCCGAGCAGTACTTC
CDR3aa: CASSLYGNSEQYF

j_gene: TRBJ2-1
abundance: -
d_gene: -
v_gene: TRBV5-5
CDR3nt: TGTGCCAGCAGCTTGGTTTTCGGCAGCCTTTCGGGCAATGAGCAGTTCTTC
CDR3aa: CASSLVFGSLSGNEQFF

j_gene: TRBJ2-1
abundance: -
d_gene: -
v_gene: TRBV6-2/TRBV6-3
CDR3nt: TGTGCCAGCAGCCTACGACAACCCACGGGGAATGAGCAGTTCTTC
CDR3aa: CASSLRQPTGNEQFF

j_gene: TRBJ1-2
abundance: -
d_gene: -
v_gene: TRBV6-6
CDR3nt: TGTGCCAGCAGTTACTCGTTAGTTAACTATGGCTACACCTTC
CDR3aa: CASSYSLVNYGYTF

j_gene: TRBJ2-3
abundance: -
d_gene: TRBD1
v_gene: TRBV25-1
CDR3nt: TGTGCCAGCAGATCACAGGGGGCCCTCACAGATACGCAGTATTTT
CDR3aa: CASRSQGALTDTQYF

j_gene: TRBJ1-1
abundance: -
d_gene: -
v_gene: TRBV12-5
CDR3nt: TGTGCTAGTGGTTTGCAGGGTGGGACTGAAGCTTTCTTT
CDR3aa: CASGLQGGTEAFF